A single sample is the source of the 10 T cell receptor beta chains below, sequenced in a study of T-cell reconstitution after alpha-beta-depleted transplantation in children. Unique molecular identifiers were incorporated when the TCRbeta library was constructed. TCRdb called the PCR reads again in MiXCR, with one record for every CDR3 protein. The data show approximately 70,000 distinct CDR3 sequences, with over 4.5% seen just once and approximately 19% held by the top ten. The sample was PBMCs, mostly from graft donor cells, taken 180 days after TCRalphabeta/CD19-depleted stem cell transplant. These receptors were taken from a boy younger than two who had a stem cell transplant for acute myeloid leukemia, so the T cells may come from the graft donor.

This clonotype was observed many times. The chain has TRBV3-1 and TRBJ2-1; TRBD1 matches 10 bases. Per the germline V gene, CDR1 is LGHDT and CDR2 is YNNKEL (reference sequence). The ends lost 0 bases at V and 8 bases at J; junction bases unmatched: 10. The length of the CDR3 is 17 residues. The CDR3 sequence: CASSQDPRDRGVYEQFF. DNA for the CDR3: TGTGCCAGCAGCCAAGATCCCCGGGACAGGGGAGTTTATGAGCAGTTCTTC.

In its sample, this clonotype was seen many times. CDR3 residues: CATSDYGTGKYNEQFF. The DNA of the CDR3 is TGTGCCACCAGCGACTATGGGACAGGAAAATACAATGAGCAGTTCTTC. The V call is TRBV15, the J call TRBJ2-1, with 8 bases matching TRBD1. Germline CDR1 and CDR2: LNHNV and YYDKDF (reference sequence). The CDR3 length is 16 residues. V trimming: 5 bases; J trimming: 4 bases; junction bases outside the gene matches: 10. Full variable domain (missing parts from reference TRBV15 and TRBJ2-1): DAMVIQNPRYQVTQFGKPVTLSCSQTLNHNVMYWYQQKSSQAPKLLFHYYDKDFNNEADTPDNFQSRRPNTSFCFLDIRSPGLGDTAMYLCATSDYGTGKYNEQFFGPGTRLTVL.

This clonotype turned up a few times. The chain is built from TRBV6-2 or TRBV6-3 and TRBJ1-4, with D maybe TRBD1 (5 bases). Trimming shortened V by 3 bases and J by 7 bases, and 27 bases separated the two germline ends. CDR1 and CDR2 from the germline V gene are MNHEY and SVGEGT. This CDR3 contains 19 residues. CDR3 nucleotide sequence: TGTGCCAGCAGTTATTATCCGCCAGGGAGGGGCCGAGGATTTGAAAAACTGTTTTTT. Translating it yields CASSYYPPGRGRGFEKLFF.

In its sample, this clonotype was seen many times. The chain combines TRBV11-2 with TRBJ2-2; no clear D gene. The CDR3 spans 14 residues. The germline V and J ends were trimmed by 2 bases and 6 bases, with 10 bases remaining between them. Looked up from germline, CDR1 is SGHAT and CDR2 is FQNNGV. Here the CDR3 DNA reads TGTGCCAGCAGCTTATCTCCCGACGCCGGGGAGCTGTTTTTT. Its translation: CASSLSPDAGELFF. Complete variable domain (other parts from reference TRBV11-2 and TRBJ2-2): EAGVAQSPRYKIIEKRQSVAFWCNPISGHATLYWYQQILGQGPKLLIQFQNNGVVDDSQLPKDRFSAERLKGVDSTLKIQPAKLEDSAVYLCASSLSPDAGELFFGEGSRLTVL.

This clonotype appeared many times. The genes are TRBV11-3 and TRBJ1-4; no firm D call. Germline V CDR1 and CDR2: SGHNT, YENEEA. The CDR3 extends over 15 amino acids. The germline V and J ends were trimmed by 3 bases and 5 bases, with 13 bases remaining between them. The CDR3 coding sequence is TGTGCCAGCAGCTTCGCGGCAGGTGGGAATGAAAAACTGTTTTTT. It encodes CASSFAAGGNEKLFF.

This clonotype was recorded many times. The J gene is TRBJ2-7, the V gene TRBV10-2; weak D call: TRBD2 (5 bases). Germline V lookup: CDR1 WSHSY, CDR2 SAAADI. CDR3 length: 14 amino acids. Trimming removed 3 bases at V and 2 bases at J, with 11 bases between. The CDR3 reads CASSETGIPYEQYF. The CDR3, as DNA: TGCGCCAGCAGTGAAACCGGGATTCCCTACGAGCAGTACTTC.

This clonotype was recorded many times. The chain employs TRBV20-1 and TRBJ2-3; 7 bases fit TRBD2. The CDR3 consists of 15 residues. Per the germline V gene, CDR1 is DFQATT and CDR2 is SNEGSKA (reference sequence). The ends lost 4 bases at V and 1 base at J; junction bases unmatched: 8. CDR3 nucleotides: TGCAGTGCTACCCACCTCGCGGGGGGCACAGATACGCAGTATTTT. As protein: CSATHLAGGTDTQYF.

The sample holds many counts of this clonotype. This sequence joins TRBV5-1 and TRBJ1-1; D is ambiguous. Germline assignment: CDR1 SGHRS and CDR2 YFSETQ. The CDR3 has 13 amino acids. Trimming shortened V by 3 bases and J by 1 base, and 7 bases separated the two germline ends. The CDR3 sequence is CASSSTANTEAFF. The CDR3 DNA reads as TGCGCCAGCAGCTCGACTGCGAACACTGAAGCTTTCTTT.

This clonotype was seen at least ten times. The rearrangement links TRBV5-1 to TRBJ1-2; no firm D call. The CDR3 is 13 residues long. Germline loops: CDR1 SGHRS, CDR2 YFSETQ. The V and J ends lost 3 bases and 5 bases respectively, with 11 bases between them. Written as DNA, the CDR3 is TGCGCCAGCAGCTCGGCCCAGACTTATGGCTACACCTTC. It specifies CASSSAQTYGYTF.

This clonotype has ten or more counts. The V and J genes are TRBV12-3 or TRBV12-4 and TRBJ2-1, with 10 bases identical to TRBD1. Trimming took 3 bases from V and 4 from J; bases not matched to a gene: 6. This CDR3 comprises 16 residues. The CDR3 DNA is TGTGCCAGCAGTTTCTCCGACAGGGGGCGTTACAATGAGCAGTTCTTC. The encoded protein is CASSFSDRGRYNEQFF.